These 29 T cell receptor beta chains were all obtained from the same sample, sequenced in a study of blood T cell repertoires in COVID-19 (TCRdb year 2020). Libraries came from the immunoSEQ multiplex PCR assay. TCRdb re-hosts the immuneACCESS table, in-frame sequences only. Its copies lack some clones; in the studies checked, an unresolved V gene accounts for under half of them, and the cause for the rest is not known. The table for this sample lists 93,000 or so clones; approximately 90% of them were counted only once. Around 3.3% of the sample belongs to the ten largest clones. The sample comprised peripheral blood. These receptors came from a man aged 45-60 years in a cohort sampled during active COVID-19.

The chain combines TRBV6-5 with TRBJ2-3, with TRBD1 matching over 9 bases. J gave up 6 bases and V 6 bases, and 7 bases lay outside the gene matches. The germline V gene encodes CDR1 MNHEY and CDR2 SVGAGI. The CDR3 contains 14 residues. The CDR3 DNA reads TGTGCCAGCAGCCGGACAGGGGTCGGGGATACGCAGTATTTT. Its translation: CASSRTGVGDTQYF.

The chain couples TRBV27 to TRBJ2-1, with 9 bases matching TRBD2. This CDR3 is 15 amino acids long. Germline assignment: CDR1 MNHEY and CDR2 SMNVEV (reference sequence). V lost 2 bases and J lost 10; bases outside the gene matches: 9. This chain's CDR3 is CASSLLAGSGDEQFF. For the CDR3, the DNA is TGTGCCAGCAGTTTACTAGCGGGGTCCGGGGACGAGCAGTTCTTC.

Here the CDR3 DNA reads TGTGCCAGCAGCTCTCCGGGGGGCGGGATCTCTGGGGCCAACGTCCTGACTTTC. As protein: CASSSPGGGISGANVLTF. The chain links TRBV2 to TRBJ2-6; maybe TRBD2 (7 bases). The CDR3 length is 18 residues. V was cut by 6 bases and J by 0 bases, with 18 bases left in between. Germline CDR1 SNHLY, CDR2 FYNNEI.

The chain combines TRBV27 with TRBJ2-2, with 9 bases identical to TRBD1. There are 15 residues in the CDR3. V was clipped by 6 bases and J by 6 bases; unmatched bases: 8. Germline assignment: CDR1 MNHEY and CDR2 SMNVEV (reference sequence). The CDR3 bases are TGTGCCAGCAGAGATGGACAGGGGCGAGCCGGGGAGCTGTTTTTT. It is translated as CASRDGQGRAGELFF.

The gene calls are TRBV18 and TRBJ2-1; possibly TRBD2 for D (5 bases). This CDR3 region has 14 residues. From germline, CDR1 is KGHSH and CDR2 LQKENI. V lost 1 base to trimming and J lost 8 bases, with 12 bases between them. CDR3 bases: TGTGCCAGCTCACCACTCGGAGGACCGGATGAGCAGTTCTTC. Residues: CASSPLGGPDEQFF. Based on the CDR3 plus reference TRBV18 and TRBJ2-1, the full variable domain is NAGVMQNPRHLVRRRGQEARLRCSPMKGHSHVYWYRQLPEEGLKFMVYLQKENIIDESGMPKERFSAEFPKEGPSILRIQQVVRGDSAAYFCASSPLGGPDEQFFGPGTRLTVL.

This chain links TRBV20-1 with TRBJ1-1, with D hard to call. Germline V CDR1 and CDR2: DFQATT, SNEGSKA (reference sequence). Between the trimmed V and J ends, which lost 0 bases and 5 bases, there was a span of 4 bases. The CDR3 consists of 11 residues. CDR3 protein: CSARDGTEAFF. The CDR3 DNA reads TGCAGTGCTAGAGACGGGACTGAAGCTTTCTTT.

The chain is built from TRBV11-3 and TRBJ2-1; TRBD1 aligns across 11 bases. V dropped 5 bases and J dropped 6; count of bases not matched to a gene: 9. This CDR3 is built from 16 residues. CDR1 is SGHNT, CDR2 YENEEA, per germline. The CDR3 protein is CASSISGTGGLNEQFF. The CDR3 DNA reads TGTGCCAGCAGCATCTCCGGGACAGGGGGGCTCAATGAGCAGTTCTTC.

This clone was observed once. The genes are TRBV12-3 or TRBV12-4 and TRBJ2-3, with TRBD2 as a possible D gene (6 bases). This CDR3 has 12 residues. V was shortened by 6 bases and J by 5 bases, with 9 bases between the two germline ends. The CDR3 region is CASSLGLDTQYF. The CDR3 nucleotides are TGTGCCAGCAGCCTGGGACTAGATACGCAGTATTTT.

This clone came up once. The V and J genes are TRBV27 and TRBJ1-3, with TRBD1 matching over 9 bases. Germline CDR1 MNHEY, CDR2 SMNVEV (reference sequence). The trim removed 3 bases at V and 2 bases at J, leaving 5 bases unmatched. The CDR3 length is 16 residues. CDR3 region: CASSLRQGVAGNTIYF. In DNA, the CDR3 is TGTGCCAGCAGTTTGAGACAGGGGGTTGCTGGAAACACCATATATTTT.

As to this clone: At one of its ends the junction is not consistent with the germline gene, which may arise from a read error. The chain couples TRBV7-2 to TRBJ1-1; the D gene is possibly TRBD1 (5 bases). This CDR3 region has 14 residues. The germline gives CDR1 SGHTA, CDR2 FQGNSA. The CDR3 DNA follows: TGTGCCAGCAACTTAGTAGGGGTGAACACTGAAGCTTTCTTT. This sequence encodes CASNLVGVNTEAFF.

The chain links TRBV11-3 to TRBJ2-2; TRBD1 matches 7 bases. Trimming cost V 5 bases and J 6 bases; bases outside gene matches: 9. Looked up from germline, CDR1 is SGHNT and CDR2 is YENEEA. The CDR3 totals 15 residues. Here the CDR3 DNA reads TGTGCCAGCAGCGCTGGGACAGACCCACCCGGGGAGCTGTTTTTT. Amino acid sequence: CASSAGTDPPGELFF.

This rearrangement joins TRBV7-3 to TRBJ2-5; 8 bases fit TRBD1. V lost 3 bases to trimming and J lost 0 bases; unmatched junction nucleotides: 3. This CDR3 spans 15 amino acids. Germline loops: CDR1 SGHTA, CDR2 FQGTGA. The CDR3 sequence: CASSLAGGNQETQYF. The CDR3 bases are TGTGCCAGCAGCTTGGCAGGGGGCAACCAAGAGACCCAGTACTTC.

This clone was observed once. This chain joins TRBV5-6 and TRBJ2-1, with TRBD2 as a possible D gene (5 bases). Germline loops: CDR1 SGHDT, CDR2 YYEEEE. The CDR3 loop spans 12 amino acids. V lost 4 bases and J 10 bases, leaving 12 bases between the germline ends. The CDR3 protein is CASSPSFKEQFF. DNA for the CDR3: TGTGCCAGCAGCCCTAGCTTTAAAGAGCAGTTCTTC.

V is TRBV6-2 or TRBV6-3 and J is TRBJ2-1; 9 nucleotides line up with TRBD2. This CDR3 comprises 21 residues. J lost 6 bases, V lost 0 bases, and 21 bases had no gene match. Germline V gives CDR1 MNHEY, CDR2 SVGEGT. The chain's CDR3 is CASSYSPVIRPSGGYSNEQFF. CDR3 in DNA: TGTGCCAGCAGTTACTCCCCCGTTATACGTCCCAGCGGGGGGTATTCCAATGAGCAGTTCTTC.

This clone has only a few counts. The J gene is TRBJ2-4, the V gene TRBV6-6; 7 bases are a match to TRBD1. The CDR3 length is 18 residues. The ends lost 5 bases at V and 3 bases at J; junction bases unmatched: 16. The germline CDR1 and CDR2 sequences are MNHNY and SVGAGI (reference sequence). For the CDR3, the DNA is TGTGCCAGCAGTAGATACAGGGGCCACGGACAATACAAAAACATTCAGTACTTC. The encoded protein is CASSRYRGHGQYKNIQYF.

The rearrangement links TRBV4-1 to TRBJ2-1; 8 bases agree with TRBD2. The V gene end was trimmed by 4 bases and the J gene end by 6 bases; junction bases not matched to a gene: 11. CDR3 size: 16 residues. Germline lookup yields CDR1 MGHRA and CDR2 YSYEKL. This chain's CDR3 is CASSPGGAPGGNEQFF. In DNA form, the CDR3 reads TGCGCCAGCAGCCCGGGGGGGGCTCCGGGAGGCAATGAGCAGTTCTTC.

The J gene is TRBJ2-1, the V gene TRBV7-2; D is ambiguous. This CDR3 contains 13 residues. Per germline, CDR1 SGHTA and CDR2 FQGNSA. Trimming removed 5 bases from V and 10 bases from J, with 15 bases in between. As DNA, the CDR3 is TGTGCCAGCAGCCCTGCCCCGTTGGGCGAGCAGTTCTTC. This sequence encodes CASSPAPLGEQFF.

The chain carries TRBV7-2 and TRBJ1-3; the D is unclear. This CDR3 is built from 16 residues. CDR1 is SGHTA, CDR2 FQGNSA, per germline. With 1 base removed from V and 0 bases from J, the gap between germline ends came to 10 bases. CDR3: CASSLGPVSSGNTIYF. CDR3 nucleotide sequence: TGTGCCAGCAGCTTAGGCCCCGTGAGCTCTGGAAACACCATATATTTT.

V usage is TRBV11-1 and J usage is TRBJ2-5; D is undetermined. Germline-derived CDR1 and CDR2 are SGHAT and FQDESV (reference sequence). This CDR3 comprises 13 residues. V gave up 4 bases and J gave up 1 base, with 7 bases separating them. The chain's CDR3 is CASSSRAQETQYF. CDR3 coding DNA: TGTGCCAGCAGCTCCCGCGCCCAAGAGACCCAGTACTTC.

This clone was detected only a few times. This chain joins TRBV27 and TRBJ1-4; D gene unclear. The germline V gene encodes CDR1 MNHEY and CDR2 SMNVEV (reference sequence). This CDR3 spans 15 amino acids. V lost 6 bases, J lost 1 base, and 12 bases lay in between. For the CDR3, the DNA is TGTGCCAGCAGGTCGATTTCGGGAACTAATGAAAAACTGTTTTTT. The encoded protein is CASRSISGTNEKLFF.

This chain connects TRBV7-3 to TRBJ1-1; D is unresolved. The V end was cut by 2 bases, the J end by 1 base, with 5 bases between. CDR3 length: 13 amino acids. Germline V gene sequence: CDR1 SGHTA, CDR2 FQGTGA. CDR3 amino acids: CASSLQENTEAFF. As DNA, the CDR3 is TGTGCCAGCAGCTTACAGGAGAACACTGAAGCTTTCTTT.

The rearrangement uses TRBV5-1 and TRBJ2-1; no definite D call. In germline, CDR1 is SGHRS, CDR2 YFSETQ. The V end lost 0 bases, the J end lost 0 bases, and 7 bases lay between the germline ends. The CDR3 consists of 15 residues. The CDR3: CASSLALSSYNEQFF. Written as DNA, the CDR3 is TGCGCCAGCAGCTTGGCCCTTAGCTCCTACAATGAGCAGTTCTTC. The entire variable domain, with the rest obtained from reference TRBV5-1 and TRBJ2-1, is as follows: KAGVTQTPRYLIKTRGQQVTLSCSPISGHRSVSWYQQTPGQGLQFLFEYFSETQRNKGNFPGRFSGRQFSNSRSEMNVSTLELGDSALYLCASSLALSSYNEQFFGPGTRLTVL.

The genes are TRBV7-2 and TRBJ2-7, with D hard to call. CDR1 SGHTA and CDR2 FQGNSA come from the germline V gene. The CDR3 totals 12 residues. Trimming stripped 3 bases from V and 6 bases from J, with 9 bases between. In DNA form, the CDR3 reads TGTGCCAGCAGCTTGCAGTCTCCCGAGCAGTACTTC. Translated: CASSLQSPEQYF.

The J gene is TRBJ2-1, the V gene TRBV3-1 (or the pseudogene TRBV3-2); 14 bases are shared with TRBD2. The CDR3 runs to 16 residues. Germline V lookup: CDR1 LGHDT, CDR2 YNNKEL (reference sequence). V shed 3 bases and J 6 bases; nucleotides not matched to a gene: 4. The CDR3 DNA is TGTGCCAGCAGCCAGACCGGACTAGCGGGGGGCAATGAGCAGTTCTTC. Translation: CASSQTGLAGGNEQFF.

V gene TRBV10-3 combines with J gene TRBJ1-2; possible D gene TRBD1, 6 bases. Germline V gene lookup returns CDR1 ENHRY and CDR2 SYGVKD. The CDR3 is 15 residues long. Trimming removed 4 bases at V and 3 bases at J, with 15 bases between. The CDR3 sequence is CAISAKRGSDYGYTF. The DNA for the CDR3 is TGTGCCATCAGTGCTAAAAGGGGGTCGGACTATGGCTACACCTTC.

The V and J genes are TRBV18 and TRBJ1-1, with 9 positions matching TRBD1. The CDR3 is made up of 15 amino acids. V lost 5 bases, J lost 6 bases, and 10 bases stayed unmatched. Germline V gene lookup returns CDR1 KGHSH and CDR2 LQKENI. The CDR3 bases are TGTGCCAGCTCAAACTTCGGGACAGGGTATGCTGAAGCTTTCTTT. Translating it yields CASSNFGTGYAEAFF.

CDR3 region: CASGGRGQETQYF. The CDR3 DNA follows: TGTGCCAGCGGGGGGAGAGGGCAAGAGACCCAGTACTTC. The rearrangement links TRBV2 to TRBJ2-5, with D perhaps matching TRBD2 (6 bases). This CDR3 has 13 amino acids. Trimming pared 8 bases from V and 2 bases from J, leaving 12 bases between. Germline CDR1 reads SNHLY; CDR2 reads FYNNEI.

This sequence joins TRBV6-5 and TRBJ2-3; 10 nucleotides align to TRBD2. The V and J ends lost 8 bases and 4 bases, in that order; junction bases with no gene match: 6. The germline V gene encodes CDR1 MNHEY and CDR2 SVGAGI. The CDR3 has 14 residues. CDR3 protein: CASVQRGGPDTQYF. The CDR3 DNA reads TGTGCCAGCGTTCAGCGGGGGGGTCCAGATACGCAGTATTTT.

This chain joins TRBV11-3 and TRBJ2-6, with 7 bases identical to TRBD1. This CDR3 has 17 residues. Losses at the gene ends were 0 bases for V and 1 base for J; bases not matched to a gene: 3. CDR1 and CDR2 (germline): SGHNT, YENEEA. The chain's CDR3 is CASSLDLTGSGANVLTF. In DNA, the CDR3 is TGTGCCAGCAGCTTAGATCTGACAGGGTCTGGGGCCAACGTCCTGACTTTC.